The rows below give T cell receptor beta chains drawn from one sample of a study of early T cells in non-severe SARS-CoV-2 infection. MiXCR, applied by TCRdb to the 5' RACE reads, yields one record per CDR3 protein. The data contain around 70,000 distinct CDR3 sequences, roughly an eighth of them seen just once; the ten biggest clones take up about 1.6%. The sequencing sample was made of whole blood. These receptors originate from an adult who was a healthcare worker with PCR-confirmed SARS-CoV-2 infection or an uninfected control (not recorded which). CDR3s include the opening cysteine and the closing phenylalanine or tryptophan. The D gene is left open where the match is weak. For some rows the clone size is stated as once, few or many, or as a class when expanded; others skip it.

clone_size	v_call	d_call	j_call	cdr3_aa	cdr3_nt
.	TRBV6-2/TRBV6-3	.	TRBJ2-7	CASSSPVGLSHYEQYF	TGTGCCAGCAGTTCGCCGGTGGGACTTAGCCACTACGAGCAGTACTTC
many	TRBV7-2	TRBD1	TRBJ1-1	CASSGGQGETEAFF	TGTGCCAGCAGCGGAGGACAGGGAGAGACTGAAGCTTTCTTT
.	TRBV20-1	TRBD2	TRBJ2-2	CSASRLAGTGELFF	TGCAGTGCTAGCCGACTAGCGGGCACCGGGGAGCTGTTTTTT
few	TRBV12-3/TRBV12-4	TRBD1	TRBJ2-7	CASTKTGGYEQYF	TGTGCCAGCACCAAGACAGGGGGGTACGAGCAGTACTTC
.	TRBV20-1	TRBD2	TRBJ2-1	CSGISGGARYEQFF	TGCAGTGGCATTAGCGGGGGGGCAAGGTATGAGCAGTTCTTC
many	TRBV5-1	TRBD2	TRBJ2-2	CASSATSGGSTGELFF	TGCGCCAGCAGCGCGACTAGCGGGGGGTCTACCGGGGAGCTGTTTTTT
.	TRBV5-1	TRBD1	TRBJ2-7	CASSPGQREQYF	TGCGCCAGCAGCCCGGGACAGCGCGAGCAGTACTTC
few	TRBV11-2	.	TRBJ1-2	CASSPLGRGDYTF	TGTGCCAGCAGCCCTCTAGGCAGGGGTGACTACACCTTC
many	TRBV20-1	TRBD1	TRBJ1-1	CSAPGQGNTEAFF	TGCAGTGCTCCGGGACAGGGGAACACTGAAGCTTTCTTT
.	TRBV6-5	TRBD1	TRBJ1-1	CASSHRGSEAFF	TGTGCCAGCAGTCACAGGGGCTCTGAAGCTTTCTTT
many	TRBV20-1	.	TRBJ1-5	CSALLVGGQPQHF	TGCAGTGCCCTGTTGGTTGGCGGTCAGCCCCAGCATTTT
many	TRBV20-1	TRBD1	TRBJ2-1	CSATEGQGAYNEQFF	TGCAGTGCTACAGAAGGACAGGGCGCCTACAATGAGCAGTTCTTC
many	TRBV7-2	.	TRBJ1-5	CASSLALLSAGTNLREPQHF	TGTGCCAGCAGCTTAGCGTTACTCTCGGCCGGGACTAACCTTCGGGAGCCCCAGCATTTT
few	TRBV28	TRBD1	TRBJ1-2	CASSSSGGEGYGYTF	TGTGCCAGCAGTTCCTCAGGGGGGGAAGGGTATGGCTACACCTTC
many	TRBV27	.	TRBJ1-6	CASSFAPNRGGSPLHF	TGTGCCAGCAGTTTTGCCCCCAACCGGGGTGGATCACCCCTCCACTTT
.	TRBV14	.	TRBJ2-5	CASSPSGAPGTQYF	TGTGCCAGCAGCCCCTCAGGGGCTCCGGGGACCCAGTACTTC
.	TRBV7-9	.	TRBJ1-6	CASSRDTDNSPLHF	TGTGCCAGCAGCCGGGACACAGATAATTCACCCCTCCACTTT
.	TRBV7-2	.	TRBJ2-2	CASSLLVHNTGELFF	TGTGCCAGCAGCTTACTTGTGCACAACACCGGGGAGCTGTTTTTT
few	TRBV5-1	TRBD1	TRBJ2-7	CASSPGQGNYEQYF	TGCGCCAGCAGCCCCGGACAGGGGAACTACGAGCAGTACTTC
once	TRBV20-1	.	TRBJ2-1	CSAWPGGSAEQFF	TGCAGTGCTTGGCCGGGGGGCTCGGCTGAGCAGTTCTTC
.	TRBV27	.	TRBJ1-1	CASSLSVQTTEAFF	TGTGCCAGCAGTTTATCGGTACAGACAACTGAAGCTTTCTTT
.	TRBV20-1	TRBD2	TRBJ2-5	CSAAGLAGPQETQYF	TGCAGTGCCGCCGGACTAGCGGGGCCCCAAGAGACCCAGTACTTC
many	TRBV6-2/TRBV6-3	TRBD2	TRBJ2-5	CASSGTSGEGPNQETQYF	TGTGCCAGCAGTGGAACTAGCGGGGAAGGACCCAACCAAGAGACCCAGTACTTC
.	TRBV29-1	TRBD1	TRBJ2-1	CSGQDRGYYNEQFF	TGCAGCGGCCAGGACAGGGGATATTACAATGAGCAGTTCTTC
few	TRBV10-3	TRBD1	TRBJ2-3	CAIGQGRADTQYF	TGTGCCATCGGACAGGGGAGGGCGGATACGCAGTATTTT
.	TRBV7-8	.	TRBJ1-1	CASRPRGPNTEAFF	TGTGCCAGCAGGCCTCGCGGGCCGAACACTGAAGCTTTCTTT
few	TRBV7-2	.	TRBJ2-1	CASSPRMASYNEQFF	TGTGCCAGCAGCCCCCGAATGGCCTCCTACAATGAGCAGTTCTTC
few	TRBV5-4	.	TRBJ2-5	CASRKWGAQETQYF	TGTGCCAGCAGGAAATGGGGGGCCCAAGAGACCCAGTACTTC
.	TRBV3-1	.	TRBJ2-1	CASSQELGGSQFF	TGTGCCAGCAGCCAAGAATTGGGCGGCTCTCAGTTCTTC
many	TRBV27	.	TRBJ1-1	CASKWGLNTEAFF	TGTGCCAGCAAATGGGGGCTGAACACTGAAGCTTTCTTT
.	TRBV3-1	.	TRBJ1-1	CASSQAKNTEAFF	TGTGCCAGCAGCCAAGCCAAGAACACTGAAGCTTTCTTT
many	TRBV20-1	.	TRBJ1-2	CSARRREGDGYTF	TGCAGTGCTAGAAGGAGGGAAGGTGATGGCTACACCTTC
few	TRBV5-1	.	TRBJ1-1	CASQAWVQGGTEAFF	TGCGCCAGCCAGGCCTGGGTACAGGGAGGCACTGAAGCTTTCTTT
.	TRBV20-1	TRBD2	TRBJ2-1	CSASGSGLAFHNEQFF	TGCAGTGCTAGTGGTTCTGGACTAGCTTTTCACAATGAGCAGTTCTTC
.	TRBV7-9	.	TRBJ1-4	CASSLEGTPNEKLFF	TGTGCCAGCAGCTTAGAGGGGACACCTAATGAAAAACTGTTTTTT
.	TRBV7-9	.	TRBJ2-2	CASSSQPGVVTGELFF	TGTGCCAGCAGCTCCCAACCCGGGGTTGTCACCGGGGAGCTGTTTTTT
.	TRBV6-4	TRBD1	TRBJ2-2	CASKRQGADTGELFF	TGTGCCAGCAAGAGACAGGGGGCGGACACCGGGGAGCTGTTTTTT
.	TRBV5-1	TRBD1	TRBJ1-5	CASSLRQGDQPQHF	TGCGCCAGCAGCTTGAGGCAGGGGGATCAGCCCCAGCATTTT
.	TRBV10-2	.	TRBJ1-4	CASSDPPGKLFF	TGCGCCAGCAGTGATCCGCCGGGAAAACTGTTTTTT
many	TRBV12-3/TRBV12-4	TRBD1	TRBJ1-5	CASRGQGASYNQPQHF	TGTGCCAGCAGGGGACAGGGGGCAAGCTACAATCAGCCCCAGCATTTT
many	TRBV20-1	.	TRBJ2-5	CSATAVETQYF	TGCAGTGCCACCGCCGTCGAGACCCAGTACTTC
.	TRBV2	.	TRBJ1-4	CASREGPEKLFF	TGTGCCAGCAGGGAGGGTCCTGAAAAACTGTTTTTT
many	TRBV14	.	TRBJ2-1	CASSQGFGTVTDNEQFF	TGTGCCAGCAGCCAAGGCTTTGGCACGGTCACGGACAATGAGCAGTTCTTC
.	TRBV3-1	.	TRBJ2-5	CASSRSGVETQYF	TGTGCCAGCAGCCGATCGGGGGTGGAGACCCAGTACTTC
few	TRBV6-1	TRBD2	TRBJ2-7	CASSDQIFPGAGKYEQYF	TGTGCCAGCAGTGACCAGATCTTCCCGGGAGCGGGGAAATACGAGCAGTACTTC
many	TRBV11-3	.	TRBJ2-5	CASSLAAGHETQYF	TGTGCCAGCAGCTTAGCGGCAGGGCACGAGACCCAGTACTTC
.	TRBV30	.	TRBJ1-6	CAWRRPGTSPLHF	TGTGCCTGGAGACGACCCGGGACGTCACCCCTCCACTTT
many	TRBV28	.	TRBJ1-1	CASSFPLTALNTEAFF	TGTGCCAGCAGTTTCCCTTTGACAGCCTTGAACACTGAAGCTTTCTTT
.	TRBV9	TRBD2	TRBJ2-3	CASSVELGGTNPDTQYF	TGTGCCAGCAGCGTAGAGTTGGGAGGGACCAACCCAGATACGCAGTATTTT
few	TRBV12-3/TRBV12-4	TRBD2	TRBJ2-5	CASSFRVAGQETQYF	TGTGCCAGCAGTTTCAGGGTAGCGGGTCAAGAGACCCAGTACTTC
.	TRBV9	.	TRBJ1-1	CASSPGAPSAEAFF	TGTGCCAGCAGCCCCGGGGCTCCCTCCGCTGAAGCTTTCTTT
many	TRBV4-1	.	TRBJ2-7	CASSQEEGWEQYF	TGCGCCAGCAGCCAAGAGGAAGGGTGGGAGCAGTACTTC
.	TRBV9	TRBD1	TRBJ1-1	CASSTQGGGNTEAFF	TGTGCCAGCAGCACGCAAGGGGGCGGGAACACTGAAGCTTTCTTT
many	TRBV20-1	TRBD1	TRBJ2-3	CSATWTGWTDTQYF	TGCAGTGCTACTTGGACAGGGTGGACAGATACGCAGTATTTT
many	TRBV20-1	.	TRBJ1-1	CSACQGWTEAFF	TGCAGTGCTTGTCAGGGGTGGACTGAAGCTTTCTTT
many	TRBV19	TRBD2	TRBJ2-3	CASSIAGGSTDTQYF	TGTGCCAGTAGTATAGCGGGGGGAAGCACAGATACGCAGTATTTT
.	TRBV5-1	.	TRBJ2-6	CASRLNRGAYGANVLTF	TGCGCCAGCAGATTGAATAGGGGCGCCTATGGGGCCAACGTCCTGACTTTC
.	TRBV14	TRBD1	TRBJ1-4	CASSHQTGVGEKLFF	TGTGCCAGCAGCCATCAGACAGGGGTAGGAGAAAAACTGTTTTTT
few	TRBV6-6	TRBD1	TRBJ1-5	CASSYGTGDSNQPQHF	TGTGCCAGCAGTTACGGGACAGGGGATAGCAATCAGCCCCAGCATTTT